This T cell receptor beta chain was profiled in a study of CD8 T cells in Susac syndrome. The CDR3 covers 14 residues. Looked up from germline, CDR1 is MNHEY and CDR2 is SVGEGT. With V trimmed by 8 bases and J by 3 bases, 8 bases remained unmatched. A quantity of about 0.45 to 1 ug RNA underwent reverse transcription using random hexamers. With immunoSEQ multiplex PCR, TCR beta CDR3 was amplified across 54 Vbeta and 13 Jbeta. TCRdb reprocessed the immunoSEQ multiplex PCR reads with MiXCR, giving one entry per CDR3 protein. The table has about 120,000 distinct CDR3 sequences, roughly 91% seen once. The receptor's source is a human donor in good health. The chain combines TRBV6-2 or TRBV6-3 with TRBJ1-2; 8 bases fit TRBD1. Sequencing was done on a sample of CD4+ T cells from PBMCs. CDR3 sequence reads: CASGRQGQDYGYTF. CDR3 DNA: TGTGCCAGCGGAAGACAGGGGCAGGACTATGGCTACACCTTC.